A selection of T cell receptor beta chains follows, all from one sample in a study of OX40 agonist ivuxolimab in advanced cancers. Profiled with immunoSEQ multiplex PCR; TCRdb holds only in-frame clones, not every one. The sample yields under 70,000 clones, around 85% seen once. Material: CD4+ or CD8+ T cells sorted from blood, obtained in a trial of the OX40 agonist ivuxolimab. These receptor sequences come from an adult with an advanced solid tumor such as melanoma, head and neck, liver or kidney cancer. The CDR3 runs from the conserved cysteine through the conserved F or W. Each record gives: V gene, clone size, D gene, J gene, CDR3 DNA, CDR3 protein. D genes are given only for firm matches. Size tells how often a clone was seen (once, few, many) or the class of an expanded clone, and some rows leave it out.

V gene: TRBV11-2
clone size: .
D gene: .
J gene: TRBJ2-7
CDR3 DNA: TGTGCCAGCAGCCCCCGGGAGTACGAGCAGTACTTC
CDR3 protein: CASSPREYEQYF

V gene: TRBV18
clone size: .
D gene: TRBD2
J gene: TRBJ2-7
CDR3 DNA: TGTGCCAGCTCTCGACCCCGGGGACTAGCGAACGAGCAGTACTTC
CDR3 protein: CASSRPRGLANEQYF

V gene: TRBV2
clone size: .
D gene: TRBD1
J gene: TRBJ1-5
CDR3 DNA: TGTGCCAGCAGTGGGACAGGGGGAAATTTAGGGAATCAGCCCCAGCATTTT
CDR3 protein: CASSGTGGNLGNQPQHF

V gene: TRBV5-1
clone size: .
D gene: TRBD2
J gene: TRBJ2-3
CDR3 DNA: TGCGCCAGCAGCCCTTTGGTAGCGGGGAGCACAGATACGCAGTATTTT
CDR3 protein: CASSPLVAGSTDTQYF

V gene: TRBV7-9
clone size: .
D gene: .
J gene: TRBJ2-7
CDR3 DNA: TGTGCCAGCAGCGTACTTGGGGGCCCCAACGAGCAGTACTTC
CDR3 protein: CASSVLGGPNEQYF

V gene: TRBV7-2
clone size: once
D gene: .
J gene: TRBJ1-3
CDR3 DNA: TGTGCCAGCAGCTTAGGGGTTTTTGGAAACACCATATATTTT
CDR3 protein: CASSLGVFGNTIYF

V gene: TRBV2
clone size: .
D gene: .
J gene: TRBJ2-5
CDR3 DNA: TGTGCCAGCAAGGTATCGGCAGAGACCCAGTACTTC
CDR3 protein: CASKVSAETQYF

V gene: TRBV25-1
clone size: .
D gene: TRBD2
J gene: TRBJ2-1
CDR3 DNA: TGTGCCAGCAGTGACCTTTCTAGCGGGGGGGCAAATGAGCAGTTCTTC
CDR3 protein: CASSDLSSGGANEQFF

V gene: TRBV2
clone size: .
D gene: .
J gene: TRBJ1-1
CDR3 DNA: TGTGCCAGCAGTCGATTACCACAGGTGAACACTGAAGCTTTCTTT
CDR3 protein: CASSRLPQVNTEAFF

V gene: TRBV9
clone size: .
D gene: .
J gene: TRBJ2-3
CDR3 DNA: TGTGCCAGCACCGCGATTCCATTTGGAGCAGATACGCAGTATTTT
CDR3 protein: CASTAIPFGADTQYF

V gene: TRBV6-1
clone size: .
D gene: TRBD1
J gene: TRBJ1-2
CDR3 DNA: TGTGCCATCACCGGGGGACAGGGTGATGGCTACACCTTC
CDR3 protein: CAITGGQGDGYTF

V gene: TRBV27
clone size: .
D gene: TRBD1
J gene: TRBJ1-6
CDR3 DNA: TGTGCCAGCAGTCCCCCTTCGACAGGGAAGTATTCACCCCTCCACTTT
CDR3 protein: CASSPPSTGKYSPLHF

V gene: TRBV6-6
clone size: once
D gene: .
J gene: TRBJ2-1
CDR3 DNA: TGTGCCAGCAGTTACGAACGGCAGGGTGGCAATGAGCAGTTCTTC
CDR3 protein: CASSYERQGGNEQFF

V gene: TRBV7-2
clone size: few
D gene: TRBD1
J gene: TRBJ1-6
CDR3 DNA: TGTGCCAGCAGCTCTGGGACAGATTTGAGTTCACCCCTCCACTTT
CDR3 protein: CASSSGTDLSSPLHF

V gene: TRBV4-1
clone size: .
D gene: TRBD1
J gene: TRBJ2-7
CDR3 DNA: TGCGCCAGCAGCCAACAGGACAGGCAATCCTACGAGCAGTACTTC
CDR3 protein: CASSQQDRQSYEQYF

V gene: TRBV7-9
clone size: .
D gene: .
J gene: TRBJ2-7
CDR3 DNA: TGTGCCAGCAGCTTATTTTCGGGCAGGGAATCCTACGAGCAGTACTTC
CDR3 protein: CASSLFSGRESYEQYF

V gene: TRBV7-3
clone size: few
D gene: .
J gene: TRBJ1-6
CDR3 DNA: TGTGCCAGCAGCCCCGGCCGCGTTGGAAACCTTATTTCACCCCTCCACTTT
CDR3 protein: CASSPGRVGNLISPLHF

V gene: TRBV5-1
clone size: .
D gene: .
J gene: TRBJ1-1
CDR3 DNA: TGCGCCAGCAGCTTGGCCGCGGGCAGGAGCACTGAAGCTTTCTTT
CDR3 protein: CASSLAAGRSTEAFF

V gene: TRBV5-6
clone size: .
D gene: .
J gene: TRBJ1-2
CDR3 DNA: TGTGCCAGCAGCTTTCAGGGGTGGAACTATGGCTACACCTTC
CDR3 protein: CASSFQGWNYGYTF

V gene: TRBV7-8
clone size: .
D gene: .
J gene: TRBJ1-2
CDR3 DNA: TGTGCCAGCAGCCCATTAATAAACTATGGCTACACCTTC
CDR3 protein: CASSPLINYGYTF

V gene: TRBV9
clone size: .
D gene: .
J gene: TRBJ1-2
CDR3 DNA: TGTGCCAGCAGCGTACAATCCGGACTACTAGGATATGGCTACACCTTC
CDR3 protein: CASSVQSGLLGYGYTF

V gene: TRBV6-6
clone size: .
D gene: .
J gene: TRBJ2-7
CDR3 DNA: TGTGCCAGCATCGCGGGTGGTTCACACGAGCAGTACTTC
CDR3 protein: CASIAGGSHEQYF

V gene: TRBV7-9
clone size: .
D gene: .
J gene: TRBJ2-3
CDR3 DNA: TGTGCCAGCAGACAATATAGTGGTTTTGGGGATACGCAGTATTTT
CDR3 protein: CASRQYSGFGDTQYF

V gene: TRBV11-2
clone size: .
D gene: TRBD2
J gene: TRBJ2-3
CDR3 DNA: TGTGCCAGCAGCTTATTGGTTAGCGGGGGGACTACTAGCACAGATACGCAGTATTTT
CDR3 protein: CASSLLVSGGTTSTDTQYF

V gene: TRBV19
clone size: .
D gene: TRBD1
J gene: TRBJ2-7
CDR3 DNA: TGTGCCAGTATCGGGGCCGGGACAGGGGGCTACGAGCAGTACTTC
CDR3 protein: CASIGAGTGGYEQYF